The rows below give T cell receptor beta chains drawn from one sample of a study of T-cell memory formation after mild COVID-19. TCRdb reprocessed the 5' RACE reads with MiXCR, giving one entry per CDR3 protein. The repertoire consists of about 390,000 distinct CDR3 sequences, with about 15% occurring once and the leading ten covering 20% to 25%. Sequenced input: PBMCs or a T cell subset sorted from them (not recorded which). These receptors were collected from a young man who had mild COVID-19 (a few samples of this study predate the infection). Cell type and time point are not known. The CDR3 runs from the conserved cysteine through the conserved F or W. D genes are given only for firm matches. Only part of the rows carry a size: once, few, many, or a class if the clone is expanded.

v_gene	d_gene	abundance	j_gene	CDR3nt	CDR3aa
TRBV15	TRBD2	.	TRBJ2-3	TGTGCCACCAGCAGACTAGCGGGGACAGATACGCAGTATTTT	CATSRLAGTDTQYF
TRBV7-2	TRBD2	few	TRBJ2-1	TGTGCCAGCAGCTTATTGGCGGGGGGCGGTAATGAGCAGTTCTTC	CASSLLAGGGNEQFF
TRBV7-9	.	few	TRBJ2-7	TGTGCCAGCAGCTTAATGATTATTTCCGAGCAGTACTTC	CASSLMIISEQYF
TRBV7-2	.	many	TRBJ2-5	TGTGCCAGCAGTTTGGCCCGAGAGACCCAGTACTTC	CASSLARETQYF
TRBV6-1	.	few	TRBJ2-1	TGTGCCAGCAGTGAAAGGGCAGGGGAAGGGAATGAGCAGTTCTTC	CASSERAGEGNEQFF
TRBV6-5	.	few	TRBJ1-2	TGTGCCAGTAAACAGGGCGGAGGCTACACCTTC	CASKQGGGYTF
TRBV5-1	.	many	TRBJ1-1	TGCGCCAGCCGTTTTCAAGGGAACACTGAAGCTTTCTTT	CASRFQGNTEAFF
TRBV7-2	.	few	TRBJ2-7	TGTGCCAGCAGCCCCGGGCGTAGCGAGCAGTACTTC	CASSPGRSEQYF
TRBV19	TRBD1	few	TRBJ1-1	TGTGCCAGTAGCCCTGCCTGGGACAGGCGGACTGAAGCTTTCTTT	CASSPAWDRRTEAFF
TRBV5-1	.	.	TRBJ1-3	TGCGCCAGCAGTGGGGACGGTGCTGGAAACACCATATATTTT	CASSGDGAGNTIYF
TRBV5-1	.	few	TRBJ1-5	TGCGCCAGCAGCTTGACACCTACAGGGACCGGTCAGCCCCAGCATTTT	CASSLTPTGTGQPQHF
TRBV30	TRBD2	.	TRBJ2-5	TGTGCCTGGAGTCCGGGGGGAACGCGGACCCAGTACTTC	CAWSPGGTRTQYF
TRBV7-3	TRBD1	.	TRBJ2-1	TGTGCCAGCAGCTTACTACAGGGGGACGAGCAGTTCTTC	CASSLLQGDEQFF
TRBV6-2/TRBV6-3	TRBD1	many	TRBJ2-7	TGTGCCAGCAGTCGGACAGGGCTCTCCGAGCAGTACTTC	CASSRTGLSEQYF
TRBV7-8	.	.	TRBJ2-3	TGTGCCAGCAGCTCCAGGCGGGCTACCAGCACAGATACGCAGTATTTT	CASSSRRATSTDTQYF
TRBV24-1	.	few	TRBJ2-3	TGTGCCACCAGTGCGGTGGGATTGAGCACAGATACGCAGTATTTT	CATSAVGLSTDTQYF
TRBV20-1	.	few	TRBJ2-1	TGCAGTGCTTCAGCCGGAGGGGTAGGGAATGAGCAGTTCTTC	CSASAGGVGNEQFF
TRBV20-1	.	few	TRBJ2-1	TGCAGTGCTAGGGACACTTACAATGAGCAGTTCTTC	CSARDTYNEQFF
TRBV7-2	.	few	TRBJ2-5	TGTGCCAGCAGCCCGCGGCAAGAGACCCAGTACTTC	CASSPRQETQYF
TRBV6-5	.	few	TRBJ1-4	TGTGCCAGCAGTTACTCCGGACGGGGAGTGGGAAAACTGTTTTTT	CASSYSGRGVGKLFF
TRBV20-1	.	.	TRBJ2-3	TGCAGTGCTAGAGATCCGGACACAGATACGCAGTATTTT	CSARDPDTDTQYF
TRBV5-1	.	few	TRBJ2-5	TGCGCCAGCAGCGGTCAAGGGGCCCAAGAGACCCAGTACTTC	CASSGQGAQETQYF
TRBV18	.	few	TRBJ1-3	TGTGCCAGCTCACTCCAGGATGGAAACACCATATATTTT	CASSLQDGNTIYF
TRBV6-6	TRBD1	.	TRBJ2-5	TGTGCCAGCCGTACAGGGGAGAAGACCCAGTACTTC	CASRTGEKTQYF
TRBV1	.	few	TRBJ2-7	TGCACCAGCAGCCAAGTTATCCGGCTGGAGGCCTACGAGCAGTACTTC	CTSSQVIRLEAYEQYF
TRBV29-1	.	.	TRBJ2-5	TGCAGCGGGGGCGCACGATCGGCGGAGACCCAGTACTTC	CSGGARSAETQYF
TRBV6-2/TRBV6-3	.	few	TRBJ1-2	TGTGCCACCTTCAACTATGGCTACACCTTC	CATFNYGYTF
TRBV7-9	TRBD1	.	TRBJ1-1	TGTGCCAGCAGCAGACACCAGGACAGGGGCCCTGAAGCTTTCTTT	CASSRHQDRGPEAFF
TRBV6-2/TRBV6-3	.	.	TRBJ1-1	TGTGCCAGCAGTTACTGGCAGGGGAACACTGAAGCTTTCTTT	CASSYWQGNTEAFF
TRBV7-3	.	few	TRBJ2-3	TGTGCCAGCAGCTTAACGTATAGGATTCCTGATACGCAGTATTTT	CASSLTYRIPDTQYF
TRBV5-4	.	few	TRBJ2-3	TGTGCCAGCAGCAATTCTGTAGGTGTAGATACGCAGTATTTT	CASSNSVGVDTQYF
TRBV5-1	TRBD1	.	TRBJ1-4	TGCGCCAGCAGATCCACAGGGGCAACTAATGAAAAACTGTTTTTT	CASRSTGATNEKLFF
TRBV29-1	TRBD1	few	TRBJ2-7	TGCAGCGTGCAACTGGGACAGGGATCCGAGCAGTACTTC	CSVQLGQGSEQYF
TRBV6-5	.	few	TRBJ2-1	TGTGCCAGCAGTTACCGGGCCGTTAGTGCCTACAATGAGCAGTTCTTC	CASSYRAVSAYNEQFF
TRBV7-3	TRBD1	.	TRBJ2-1	TGTGCCAGCAGCTTATGGGGGACAGGGCCCTACAATGAGCAGTTCTTC	CASSLWGTGPYNEQFF
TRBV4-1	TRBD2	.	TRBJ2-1	TGCGCCAGCAGCCAAAGTGGGCGGGGGGGATACAATGAGCAGTTCTTC	CASSQSGRGGYNEQFF